This T cell receptor beta chain appears in the sequencing data of a study of cytomegalovirus exposure and HLA in healthy donors. On this clone itself: The junction and the germline gene differ at one end; a read error may be behind it.

This CDR3 spans 16 amino acids. The germline V gene encodes CDR1 MGHRA and CDR2 YSYEKL. Primers: 60 Vbeta forward and 13 Jbeta reverse. TCRdb's copy holds only in-frame clones and misses some; the assay was immunoSEQ multiplex PCR. Found here are about 85,000 clones, under 90% of them singletons; the top ten hold approximately 31%. V usage is TRBV4-1 and J usage is TRBJ1-5; 8 bases are a match to TRBD1. The sequenced material came from PBMCs. The sequence was collected from a man over 45 in good health and CMV-seropositive. The CDR3 reads CASSQEVDRAYQPQHF. The CDR3 DNA reads as TGCGCCAGCAGCCAAGAAGTGGACAGGGCCTATCAACCCCAGCATTTT.